Following are 27 T cell receptor beta chains from one sample sequenced in a study of T cell responses to AZD1222 COVID-19 vaccine. The method was immunoSEQ multiplex PCR; TCRdb's version includes in-frame clones alone and lacks a portion of them. Here the sample spans some 100,000 clones, 70% to 90% being singletons. The material was peripheral blood, obtained on day 0 of MenACWY control vaccination. These receptors came from an adult in good health.

This rearrangement joins TRBV5-1 to TRBJ2-5; TRBD2 is a possible D gene (5 bases). V was trimmed by 4 bases and J by 0 bases, leaving 13 bases between them. Per germline, CDR1 SGHRS and CDR2 YFSETQ. CDR3 length equals 15 residues. The CDR3 reads CASSRQSGYQETQYF. As DNA, the CDR3 is TGCGCCAGCAGCCGCCAATCGGGATACCAAGAGACCCAGTACTTC.

This rearrangement joins TRBV5-1 to TRBJ2-7, with TRBD1 as a possible D gene (5 bases). Trimming stripped 0 bases from V and 2 bases from J, with 9 bases between. CDR1 and CDR2 from the germline V gene are SGHRS and YFSETQ. The CDR3 is 14 amino acids. Here the CDR3 reads CASSLDLGAYEQYF. DNA for the CDR3: TGCGCCAGCAGCTTGGATCTAGGGGCCTACGAGCAGTACTTC.

This sequence joins TRBV28 and TRBJ2-7; 9 bases align to TRBD2. Germline loops: CDR1 MDHEN, CDR2 SYDVKM. CDR3 length equals 13 residues. The J segment lost 4 bases and the V segment lost 9 bases, leaving 7 bases of the junction unmatched. The CDR3 is CASTGTSSYEQYF. The CDR3 DNA sequence: TGTGCCAGTACCGGGACTAGCAGTTACGAGCAGTACTTC.

The chain couples TRBV27 to TRBJ2-7; 10 nucleotides line up with TRBD1. Trimming at V came to 5 bases and at J to 4 bases, leaving 8 bases not matched to a gene. The CDR3 is made up of 15 amino acids. CDR1 is MNHEY and CDR2 is SMNVEV in the germline V gene (reference sequence). CDR3 sequence reads: CASSQSRQGAYEQYF. The CDR3 DNA sequence: TGTGCCAGCAGTCAATCGCGACAGGGGGCTTACGAGCAGTACTTC.

V is TRBV9 and J is TRBJ1-6; 8 nucleotides line up with TRBD1. Germline V gene sequence: CDR1 SGDLS, CDR2 YYNGEE. CDR3 length: 15 amino acids. The V segment lost 3 bases and the J segment 10 bases; nucleotides outside the gene matches: 9. The CDR3 DNA reads as TGTGCCAGCAGCGCCGGACAGGGCGGGGAGTCACCCCTCCACTTT. Translation: CASSAGQGGESPLHF.

The chain links TRBV6-5 to TRBJ2-7, with 10 bases aligning to TRBD1. The trim removed 3 bases at V and 1 base at J, leaving 3 bases unmatched. Germline CDR1 MNHEY, CDR2 SVGAGI. This CDR3 is built from 15 residues. The CDR3 DNA reads TGTGCCAGCAGTTATCGGACAGGGGGTTCCTACGAGCAGTACTTC. Its protein is CASSYRTGGSYEQYF.

This clone was picked up one time. This chain links TRBV11-2 with TRBJ2-6; D gene unclear. In germline, CDR1 is SGHAT, CDR2 FQNNGV. V was pared by 5 bases and J by 0 bases, with 5 bases between. The length of the CDR3 is 14 residues. The CDR3 reads CASSPTSGANVLTF. DNA for the CDR3: TGTGCCAGCAGCCCCACCTCTGGGGCCAACGTCCTGACTTTC.

The chain employs TRBV3-1 (or the pseudogene TRBV3-2) and TRBJ1-2; D is undetermined. Trimming pared 3 bases from V and 4 bases from J, leaving 9 bases between. Germline V gene sequence: CDR1 LGHDT, CDR2 YNNKEL (reference sequence). CDR3 length: 13 amino acids. CDR3 residues: CASSQSNTYGYTF. The CDR3 DNA reads TGTGCCAGCAGCCAGTCGAACACCTATGGCTACACCTTC.

The genes are TRBV5-8 and TRBJ1-5; D call uncertain. The CDR3 consists of 15 residues. The germline gives CDR1 SGHTS, CDR2 YDEGEE. Trimming shortened V by 1 base and J by 1 base, and 9 bases separated the two germline ends. The CDR3 spells CASSLSGISNQPQHF. CDR3 nucleotides: TGTGCCAGCAGCTTGTCTGGGATCAGCAATCAGCCCCAGCATTTT.

Written as DNA, the CDR3 is TGTGCCACCAGTGTGACAACAGATACGCAGTATTTT. Residues: CATSVTTDTQYF. The chain joins TRBV24-1 to TRBJ2-3; no clear D. This CDR3 has 12 residues. Germline CDR1 KGHDR, CDR2 SFDVKD. V was pared by 5 bases and J by 3 bases, with 5 bases between.

This clone was observed a single time. V is TRBV6-5 and J is TRBJ1-2; no firm D call. Germline V CDR1 and CDR2: MNHEY, SVGAGI. The length of the CDR3 is 13 residues. V was pared by 2 bases and J by 2 bases, with 6 bases between. The CDR3 spells CASSYDTNYGYTF. DNA for the CDR3: TGTGCCAGCAGTTACGACACGAACTATGGCTACACCTTC.

This chain uses TRBV27 with TRBJ1-4; the D gene is possibly TRBD1 (5 bases). The CDR3 spans 14 residues. Trimming cost V 3 bases and J 12 bases, with 17 bases left between them. Germline-derived CDR1 and CDR2 are MNHEY and SMNVEV (reference sequence). Written as DNA, the CDR3 is TGTGCCAGCAGTTTTGGAGAGCCCTTAGGGGAACTGTTTTTT. Its protein is CASSFGEPLGELFF.

V usage is TRBV7-5 and J usage is TRBJ1-4. TRBV7-5 constitutes a pseudogene. This CDR3 has 15 amino acids. The CDR3 coding sequence is TGTGCCAGAAGCTTATTTTACGGCCGAGGGGAAAAACTGTTTTTT. Its protein is CARSLFYGRGEKLFF.

The chain uses TRBV28 and TRBJ1-5; 12 positions match TRBD1. Germline CDR1 MDHEN, CDR2 SYDVKM. V shed 6 bases and J 1 base; nucleotides not matched to a gene: 13. The CDR3 covers 19 residues. The CDR3 DNA reads as TGTGCCAGCAGCCCTTACCCGGGGACAGGGGGCGGCAGCAATCAGCCCCAGCATTTT. The encoded protein is CASSPYPGTGGGSNQPQHF.

The genes are TRBV5-1 and TRBJ2-1, with TRBD2 identical over 11 bases. CDR1 and CDR2 (germline): SGHRS, YFSETQ. This CDR3 is 14 amino acids long. With 0 bases clipped from V and 14 bases from J, the junction kept 7 bases outside the gene matches. The CDR3 DNA reads TGCGCCAGCAGCTTGGAACTAGCGGGAGATGTCAAGTTCTTC. It codes for CASSLELAGDVKFF.

In nucleotides, the CDR3 is TGTGCCAGCAGCTTGGGGAGTCCACTCAGTGCCGAGCAGTACTTC. It is translated as CASSLGSPLSAEQYF. V is TRBV5-5 and J is TRBJ2-7; D remains ambiguous. Germline values: CDR1 SGHKS, CDR2 YYEKEE (reference sequence). This CDR3 is built from 15 residues. Trimming pared 0 bases from V and 6 bases from J, leaving 16 bases between.

The rearrangement links TRBV6-2 or TRBV6-3 to TRBJ1-1; D ambiguous. CDR3 size: 18 residues. Germline V gene lookup returns CDR1 MNHEY and CDR2 SVGEGT. Trimming shortened V by 3 bases and J by 2 bases, and 22 bases separated the two germline ends. The CDR3 DNA follows: TGTGCCAGCAGTTATTCTCAAGACACGCGAGTCATAAACACTGAAGCTTTCTTT. Residues: CASSYSQDTRVINTEAFF.

This chain links TRBV3-1 (or the pseudogene TRBV3-2) with TRBJ2-7; maybe TRBD2 (6 bases). There are 14 residues in the CDR3. V lost 4 bases to trimming and J lost 4 bases, with 14 bases between them. The germline V gene encodes CDR1 LGHDT and CDR2 YNNKEL (reference sequence). CDR3 DNA: TGTGCCAGCAGCCGGAGCCTAGCGTTTTACGAGCAGTACTTC. This sequence encodes CASSRSLAFYEQYF.

The rearrangement uses TRBV28 and TRBJ2-5; D is unresolved. The CDR3 consists of 13 residues. The germline V gene encodes CDR1 MDHEN and CDR2 SYDVKM. V lost 2 bases and J 0 bases, leaving 4 bases between the germline ends. CDR3 protein: CASSLGDQETQYF. DNA of the CDR3: TGTGCCAGCAGTTTAGGTGACCAAGAGACCCAGTACTTC.

This chain connects TRBV6-1 to TRBJ1-2; D is unresolved. Trimming cost V 2 bases and J 5 bases, with 0 bases left between them. Germline loops: CDR1 MNHNS, CDR2 SASEGT. The CDR3 loop spans 10 amino acids. The CDR3 spells CASSEYGYTF. In nucleotides, the CDR3 is TGTGCCAGCAGTGAATATGGCTACACCTTC.

This clone was observed a single time. The chain has TRBV11-2 and TRBJ1-1; D remains ambiguous. CDR1 and CDR2 from the germline V gene are SGHAT and FQNNGV. Trimming took off 3 bases at V and 1 base at J, with 6 bases between the two ends. The CDR3 consists of 13 residues. The CDR3 here is CASSFGRNTEAFF. The CDR3 region has the DNA TGTGCCAGCAGCTTCGGTAGGAACACTGAAGCTTTCTTT.

A note on this clone: One end of the junction fails to match germline, which may point to a read error. The chain uses TRBV7-7 and TRBJ2-1; a possible D gene is TRBD2 (6 bases). Germline-derived CDR1 and CDR2 are SSHAT and FNYEAQ (reference sequence). There are 14 residues in the CDR3. CDR3 DNA sequence: TGTGCTAGCAGCTTGGTGGAGGGCGGCAATGAGCAGTTCTTC. Protein: CASSLVEGGNEQFF.

This chain links TRBV7-2 with TRBJ1-4; D may be TRBD1 (6 bases). This CDR3 region has 14 residues. Germline V gene lookup returns CDR1 SGHTA and CDR2 FQGNSA. Trimming removed 5 bases from V and 7 bases from J, with 14 bases in between. The CDR3 sequence: CASSPGGAGEKLFF. DNA for the CDR3: TGTGCCAGCAGCCCCGGGGGCGCCGGTGAAAAACTGTTTTTT.

V is TRBV28 and J is TRBJ1-6, with D possibly matching TRBD1 (5 bases). This CDR3 region has 17 residues. Trimming shortened V by 6 bases and J by 4 bases, and 19 bases separated the two germline ends. Germline lookup yields CDR1 MDHEN and CDR2 SYDVKM. The CDR3: CASRLLTGAGYNSPLHF. The DNA for the CDR3 is TGTGCCAGCAGATTACTTACCGGGGCCGGTTATAATTCACCCCTCCACTTT. The entire variable domain, with the rest obtained from reference TRBV28 and TRBJ1-6, is as follows: DVKVTQSSRYLVKRTGEKVFLECVQDMDHENMFWYRQDPGLGLRLIYFSYDVKMKEKGDIPEGYSVSREKKERFSLILESASTNQTSMYLCASRLLTGAGYNSPLHFGNGTRLTVT.

Worth noting for this clone: Within the sample, other DNA sequences also encode this same CDR3. This chain connects TRBV28 to TRBJ2-2; the D is unclear. Trimming removed 4 bases from V and 0 bases from J, with 0 bases in between. CDR1 is MDHEN, CDR2 SYDVKM, per germline. The CDR3 is made up of 12 amino acids. CDR3 loop: CASSSNTGELFF. The CDR3 bases are TGTGCCAGCAGTTCGAACACCGGGGAGCTGTTTTTT.

The chain recombines TRBV15 with TRBJ1-5; 7 bases map to TRBD1. With 3 bases clipped from V and 4 bases from J, the junction kept 9 bases outside the gene matches. This CDR3 comprises 16 residues. Germline V gives CDR1 LNHNV, CDR2 YYDKDF (reference sequence). As DNA, the CDR3 is TGTGCCACCAGCAGCTTCTCCGGGACAGAAAATCAGCCCCAGCATTTT. Its translation: CATSSFSGTENQPQHF. The full variable domain, rest sourced from reference TRBV15 and TRBJ1-5, is DAMVIQNPRYQVTQFGKPVTLSCSQTLNHNVMYWYQQKSSQAPKLLFHYYDKDFNNEADTPDNFQSRRPNTSFCFLDIRSPGLGDTAMYLCATSSFSGTENQPQHFGDGTRLSIL.

The chain couples TRBV18 to TRBJ1-6; D remains ambiguous. The V end lost 3 bases, the J end lost 3 bases, and 3 bases lay between the germline ends. This CDR3 contains 13 residues. Germline V gene data show CDR1 as KGHSH and CDR2 as LQKENI. CDR3 protein: CASSPNYNSPLHF. Written as DNA, the CDR3 is TGTGCCAGCTCACCGAACTATAATTCACCCCTCCACTTT.